This T cell receptor beta chain was obtained from a study of blood T cell repertoires in COVID-19 (dated by TCRdb to about 2020). For the wider study: Samples from collaborators originated in the United States, Italy and Spain and spanned both the acute and convalescent phases of COVID-19. The material from the prospective study consisted of cDNA or gDNA derived from T cells, B-cell-depleted T cells, or PBMCs. The repertoires were released in a freely available public database intended as a resource for research on the immune response to SARS-CoV-2. Deeply sampled blood TCRbeta repertoires from subjects exposed to, actively infected with, or recovered from COVID-19 were included in the dataset. The samples were drawn from the first 160 participants of the ongoing ImmuneRACE study and from more than 1,000 subjects provided by 6 global collaborators. Where available, HLA class I and class II types were taken from metadata supplied by the sample provider and were not determined by assay-based typing. Sample metadata almost always included a de-identified subject ID, COVID-19 status, age in years and sex.

About this clone itself: Its binding antigen is unknown. Base qualities are missing; no much larger clone stands one base away.

The immunoSEQ Assay, a bias-controlled multiplex PCR, was used to amplify TCRbeta CDR3 regions from genomic DNA. Concerning the study's data processing: The number of nucleated cells in each sample was estimated by amplification of reference gene primers within the assay. To quantify the absolute abundance of each unique TCRbeta CDR3 rearrangement, sequence reads were collapsed and filtered. For each sample, productive Simpson clonality was calculated by taking the square root of Simpson's diversity index across productive rearrangements. In its TCRdb copy, this immuneACCESS table keeps in-frame sequences only and misses some clones. Where compared with another copy, unresolved V genes explain less than half of these, and the others have no known cause. V and J calls and clone size are copied from that table; D and trimming were computed from the DNA. The sample table records roughly 310,000 clones; 89% of these occur just once. The top ten clonotypes cover around 9.5% of the sample.

In the prospective study, participants were roughly 18 to 100 years old, resided in about two dozen geographic areas of the United States, and were enrolled through a virtual design. In the prospective study, participants were assigned to cohorts based on the clinical history participants reported in a screening survey and a study questionnaire. Recovered participants in ImmuneRACE Cohort 3 were defined as having two consecutive negative NP/OP PCR tests, clearance from a healthcare professional, or resolution of symptoms. Each participant in the prospective study had whole blood, serum and a nasopharyngeal or oropharyngeal swab collected by mobile phlebotomists. Over a roughly 2-month period, participants in the prospective study had the option of providing additional blood draws and questionnaires. Blood samples from the prospective study were shipped frozen or at room temperature prior to DNA extraction.

Results the study describes overall, beyond this receptor: Clinical and demographic metadata were provided uncurated, with the amount varying by source and participant.

Including cysteine and phenylalanine, the CDR3 has 13 amino acids. Only the CDR3 DNA stays, 39 bases, in frame from base 1. CDR1 MNHEY and CDR2 SMNVEV were looked up in the germline V gene (reference sequence). V and J are trimmed by 5 bases and 4 bases, and the gene matches miss 2 bases of the junction. The sequence joins TRBV27 to TRBJ1-2, and 9 junction bases match TRBD1. The material sequenced was PBMCs or T cells enriched from blood (not recorded which). This TCR derives from a woman aged 40 to 50 who had recovered from COVID-19. The DNA reads as follows: TGTGCCAGCAGTCGGGGACAGGGCTATGGCTACACCTTC. Its amino acids are CASSRGQGYGYTF.